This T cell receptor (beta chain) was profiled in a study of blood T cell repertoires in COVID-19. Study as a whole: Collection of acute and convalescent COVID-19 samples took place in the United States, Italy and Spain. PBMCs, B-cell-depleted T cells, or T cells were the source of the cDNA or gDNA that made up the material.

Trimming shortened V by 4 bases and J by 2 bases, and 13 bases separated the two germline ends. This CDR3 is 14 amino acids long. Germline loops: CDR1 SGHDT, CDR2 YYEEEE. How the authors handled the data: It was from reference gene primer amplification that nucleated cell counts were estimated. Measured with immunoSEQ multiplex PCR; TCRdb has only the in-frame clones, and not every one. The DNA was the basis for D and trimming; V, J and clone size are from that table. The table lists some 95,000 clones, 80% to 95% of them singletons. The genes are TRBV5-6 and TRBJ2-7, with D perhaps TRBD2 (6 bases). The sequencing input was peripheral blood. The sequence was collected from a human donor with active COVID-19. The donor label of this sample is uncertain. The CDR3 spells CASSPDGGTYEQYF. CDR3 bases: TGTGCCAGCAGCCCCGACGGGGGAACCTACGAGCAGTACTTC. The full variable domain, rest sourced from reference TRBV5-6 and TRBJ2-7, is DAGVTQSPTHLIKTRGQQVTLRCSPKSGHDTVSWYQQALGQGPQFIFQYYEEEERQRGNFPDRFSGHQFPNYSSELNVNALLLGDSALYLCASSPDGGTYEQYFGPGTRLTVT.